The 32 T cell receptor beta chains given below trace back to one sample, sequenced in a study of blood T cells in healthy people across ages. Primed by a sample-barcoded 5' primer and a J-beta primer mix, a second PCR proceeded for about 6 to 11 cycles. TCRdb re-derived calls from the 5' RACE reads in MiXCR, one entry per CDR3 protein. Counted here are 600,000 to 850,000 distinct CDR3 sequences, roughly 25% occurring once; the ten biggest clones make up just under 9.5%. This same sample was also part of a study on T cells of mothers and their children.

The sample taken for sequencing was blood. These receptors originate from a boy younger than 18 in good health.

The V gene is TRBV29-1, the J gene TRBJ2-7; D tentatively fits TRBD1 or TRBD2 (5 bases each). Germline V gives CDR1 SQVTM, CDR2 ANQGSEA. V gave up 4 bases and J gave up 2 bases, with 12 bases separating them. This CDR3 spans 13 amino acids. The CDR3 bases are TGCAGCGTTGTTAAGCCGGGGCCCTACGAGCAGTACTTC. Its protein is CSVVKPGPYEQYF.

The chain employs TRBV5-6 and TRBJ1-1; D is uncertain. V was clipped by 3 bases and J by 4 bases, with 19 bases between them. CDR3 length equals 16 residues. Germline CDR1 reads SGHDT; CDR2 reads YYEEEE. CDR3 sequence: CASSWMGFGKVTEAFF. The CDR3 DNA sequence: TGTGCCAGCAGCTGGATGGGGTTCGGTAAAGTCACTGAAGCTTTCTTT.

CDR3 residues: CSAGPKISTDTQYF. The CDR3 region has the DNA TGCAGCGCGGGACCCAAGATATCCACAGATACGCAGTATTTT. This chain links TRBV29-1 with TRBJ2-3; D tentatively fits TRBD1 or TRBD2 (5 bases each). V was shortened by 7 bases and J by 2 bases, with 16 bases between the two germline ends. This CDR3 contains 14 residues. Germline lookup yields CDR1 SQVTM and CDR2 ANQGSEA.

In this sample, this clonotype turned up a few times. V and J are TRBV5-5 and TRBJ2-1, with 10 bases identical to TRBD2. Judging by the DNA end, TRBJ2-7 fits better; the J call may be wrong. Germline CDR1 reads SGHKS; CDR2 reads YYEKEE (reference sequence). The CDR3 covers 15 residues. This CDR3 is CASSLGTSGPYEQYF. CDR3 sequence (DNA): TGTGCCAGCAGCTTGGGGACTAGCGGCCCCTACGAGCAGTACTTC.

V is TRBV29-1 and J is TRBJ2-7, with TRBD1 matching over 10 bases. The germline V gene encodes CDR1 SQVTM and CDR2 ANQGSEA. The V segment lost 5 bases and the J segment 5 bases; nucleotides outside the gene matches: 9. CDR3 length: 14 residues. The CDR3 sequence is CSVNDRGRGHEQYF. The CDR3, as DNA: TGCAGCGTTAACGACAGGGGGCGCGGCCACGAGCAGTACTTC.

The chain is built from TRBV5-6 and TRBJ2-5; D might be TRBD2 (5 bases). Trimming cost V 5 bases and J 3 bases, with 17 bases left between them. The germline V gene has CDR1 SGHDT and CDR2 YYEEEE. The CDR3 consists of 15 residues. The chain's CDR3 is CASRTTGFSKETQYF. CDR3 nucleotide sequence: TGTGCCAGCAGGACCACGGGATTCAGTAAAGAGACCCAGTACTTC.

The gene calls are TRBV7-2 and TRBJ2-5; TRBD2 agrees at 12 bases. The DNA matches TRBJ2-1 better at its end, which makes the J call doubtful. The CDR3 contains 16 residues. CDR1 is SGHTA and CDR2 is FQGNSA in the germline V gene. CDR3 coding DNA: TGTGCCAGCAGCTTAGCGACTAGCGGGAGTAAGTATGAGCAGTTCTTC. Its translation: CASSLATSGSKYEQFF.

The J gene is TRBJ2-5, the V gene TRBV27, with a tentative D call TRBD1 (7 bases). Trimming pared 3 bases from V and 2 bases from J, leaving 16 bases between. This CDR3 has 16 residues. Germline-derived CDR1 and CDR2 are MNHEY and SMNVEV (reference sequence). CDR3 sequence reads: CASSFAGQRRQETQYF. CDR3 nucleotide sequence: TGTGCCAGCAGTTTTGCGGGACAGAGGAGACAAGAGACCCAGTACTTC.

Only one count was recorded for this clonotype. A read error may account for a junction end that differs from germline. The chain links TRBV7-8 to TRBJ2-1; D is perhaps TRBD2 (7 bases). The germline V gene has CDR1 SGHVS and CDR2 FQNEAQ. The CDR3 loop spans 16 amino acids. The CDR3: CASSLLAGALNHEQIF. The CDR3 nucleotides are TGTGCCAGCAGCTTACTTGCGGGGGCGCTTAATCATGAGCAGATCTTC.

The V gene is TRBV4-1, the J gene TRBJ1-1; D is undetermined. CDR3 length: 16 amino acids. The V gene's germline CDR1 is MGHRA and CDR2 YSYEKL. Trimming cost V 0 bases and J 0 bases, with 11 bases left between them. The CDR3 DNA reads TGCGCCAGCAGCCAAGAGGCCGCAGGCCTGAACACTGAAGCTTTCTTT. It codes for CASSQEAAGLNTEAFF.

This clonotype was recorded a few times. CDR3 DNA sequence: TGTGCCAGCAGCTTAGGGTCGGGGTCGGAAAAACTGTTTTTT. Translating it yields CASSLGSGSEKLFF. The chain uses TRBV7-2 and TRBJ1-4; no clear D. CDR1 SGHTA and CDR2 FQGNSA come from the germline V gene. The V and J ends lost 1 base and 8 bases respectively, with 11 bases between them. The CDR3 consists of 14 residues.

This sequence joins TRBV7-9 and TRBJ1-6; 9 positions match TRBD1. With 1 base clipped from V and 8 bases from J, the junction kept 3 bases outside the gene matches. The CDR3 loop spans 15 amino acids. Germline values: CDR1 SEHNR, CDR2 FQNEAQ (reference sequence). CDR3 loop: CASSLETGGYSPLHF. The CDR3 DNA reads TGTGCCAGCAGCTTAGAAACAGGGGGCTATTCACCCCTCCACTTT.

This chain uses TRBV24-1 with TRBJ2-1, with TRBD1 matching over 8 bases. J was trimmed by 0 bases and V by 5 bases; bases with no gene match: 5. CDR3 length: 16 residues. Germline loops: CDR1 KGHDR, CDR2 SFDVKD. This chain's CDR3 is CATSGGQGGSYNEQFF. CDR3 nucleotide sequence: TGTGCCACCAGTGGCGGACAGGGTGGCTCCTACAATGAGCAGTTCTTC.

In DNA, the CDR3 is TGCAGTGCTAGAGTTACAGGGCCCAACACTGAAGCTTTCTTT. This codes for CSARVTGPNTEAFF. The V and J genes are TRBV20-1 and TRBJ1-1, with a weak D call TRBD1 (6 bases). CDR3 size: 14 residues. Germline values: CDR1 DFQATT, CDR2 SNEGSKA (reference sequence). Trimming took 1 base from V and 2 from J, leaving 11 bases between them.

The CDR3 DNA reads as TGTGCCAGCACGGGACAGGGGAGGAACAATGAGCAGTTCTTC. This sequence encodes CASTGQGRNNEQFF. The chain combines TRBV5-4 with TRBJ2-1, with 10 bases identical to TRBD1. The trim removed 6 bases at V and 5 bases at J, leaving 5 bases unmatched. CDR1 SGHNT and CDR2 YYREEE come from the germline V gene (reference sequence). The CDR3 sequence is 14 residues long.

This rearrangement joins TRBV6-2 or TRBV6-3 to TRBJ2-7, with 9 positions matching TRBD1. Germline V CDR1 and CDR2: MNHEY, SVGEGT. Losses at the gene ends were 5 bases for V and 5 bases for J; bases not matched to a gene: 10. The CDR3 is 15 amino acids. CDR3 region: CASSNRDRASNEQYF. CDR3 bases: TGTGCCAGCAGTAACCGGGACAGGGCGAGCAACGAGCAGTACTTC.

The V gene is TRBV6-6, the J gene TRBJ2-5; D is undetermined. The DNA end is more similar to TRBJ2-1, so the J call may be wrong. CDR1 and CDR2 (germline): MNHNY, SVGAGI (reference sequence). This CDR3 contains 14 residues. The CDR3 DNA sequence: TGTGCCAGCAGTTACAAGAGGTGGGATGTTGGGCAGTTCTTC. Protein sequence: CASSYKRWDVGQFF.

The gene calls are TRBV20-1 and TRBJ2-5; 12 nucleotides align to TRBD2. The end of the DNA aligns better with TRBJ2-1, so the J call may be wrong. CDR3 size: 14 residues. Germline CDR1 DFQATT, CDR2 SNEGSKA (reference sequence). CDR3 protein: CSARLAGVDNEQFF. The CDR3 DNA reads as TGCAGTGCTCGACTAGCGGGAGTAGACAATGAGCAGTTCTTC.

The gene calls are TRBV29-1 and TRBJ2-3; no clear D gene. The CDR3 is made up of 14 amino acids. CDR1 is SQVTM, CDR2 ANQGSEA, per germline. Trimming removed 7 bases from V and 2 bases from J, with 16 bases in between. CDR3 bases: TGCAGCGCCGTACTCATCTCTCTCACAGATACGCAGTATTTT. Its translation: CSAVLISLTDTQYF.

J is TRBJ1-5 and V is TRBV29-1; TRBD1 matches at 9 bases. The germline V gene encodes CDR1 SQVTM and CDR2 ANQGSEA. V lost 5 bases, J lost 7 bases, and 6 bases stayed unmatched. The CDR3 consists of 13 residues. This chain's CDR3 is CSVSQGAGQPQHF. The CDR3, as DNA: TGCAGCGTTTCACAGGGGGCTGGGCAGCCCCAGCATTTT.

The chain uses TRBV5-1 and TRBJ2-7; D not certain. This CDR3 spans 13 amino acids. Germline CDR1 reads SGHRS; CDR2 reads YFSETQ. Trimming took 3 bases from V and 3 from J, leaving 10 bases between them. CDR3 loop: CASSSPGRYEQYF. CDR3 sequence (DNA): TGCGCCAGCAGCTCCCCTGGTCGCTACGAGCAGTACTTC. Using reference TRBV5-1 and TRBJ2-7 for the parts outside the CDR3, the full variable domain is KAGVTQTPRYLIKTRGQQVTLSCSPISGHRSVSWYQQTPGQGLQFLFEYFSETQRNKGNFPGRFSGRQFSNSRSEMNVSTLELGDSALYLCASSSPGRYEQYFGPGTRLTVT.

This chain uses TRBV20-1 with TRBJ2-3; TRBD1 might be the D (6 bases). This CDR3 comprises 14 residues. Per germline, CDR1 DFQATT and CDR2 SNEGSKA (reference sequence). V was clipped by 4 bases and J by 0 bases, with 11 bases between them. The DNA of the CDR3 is TGCAGTGCTACCGGACAGCCTAGCACAGATACGCAGTATTTT. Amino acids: CSATGQPSTDTQYF.

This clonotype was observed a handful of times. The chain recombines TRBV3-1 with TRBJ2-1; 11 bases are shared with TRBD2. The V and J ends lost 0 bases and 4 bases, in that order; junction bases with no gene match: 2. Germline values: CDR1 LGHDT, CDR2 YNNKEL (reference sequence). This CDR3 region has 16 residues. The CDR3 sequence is CASSQDASGGYNEQFF. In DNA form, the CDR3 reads TGTGCCAGCAGCCAAGATGCTAGCGGGGGGTACAATGAGCAGTTCTTC.

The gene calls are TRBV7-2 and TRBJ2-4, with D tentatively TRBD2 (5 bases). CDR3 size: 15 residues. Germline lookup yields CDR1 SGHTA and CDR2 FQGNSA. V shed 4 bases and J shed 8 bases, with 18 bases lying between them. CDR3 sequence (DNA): TGTGCCAGCAGCTCGACCCGCGCGGGTTCGGACATTCAGTACTTC. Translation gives CASSSTRAGSDIQYF. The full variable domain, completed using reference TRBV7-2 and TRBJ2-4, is GAGVSQSPSNKVTEKGKDVELRCDPISGHTALYWYRQSLGQGLEFLIYFQGNSAPDKSGLPSDRFSAERTGGSVSTLTIQRTQQEDSAVYLCASSSTRAGSDIQYFGAGTRLSVL.

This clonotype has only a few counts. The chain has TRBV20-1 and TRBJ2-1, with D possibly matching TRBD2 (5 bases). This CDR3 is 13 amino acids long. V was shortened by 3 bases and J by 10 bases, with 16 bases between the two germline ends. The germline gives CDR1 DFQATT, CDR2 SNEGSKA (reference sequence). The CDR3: CSASRRLNWEQFF. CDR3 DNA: TGCAGTGCTAGCCGCAGACTAAACTGGGAGCAGTTCTTC.

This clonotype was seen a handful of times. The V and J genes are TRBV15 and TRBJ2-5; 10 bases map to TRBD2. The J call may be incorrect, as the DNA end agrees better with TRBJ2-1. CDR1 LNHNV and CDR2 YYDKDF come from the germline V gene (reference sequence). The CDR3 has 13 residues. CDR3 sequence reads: CATSGTSDNEQFF. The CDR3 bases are TGTGCCACCAGCGGGACTAGCGATAATGAGCAGTTCTTC.

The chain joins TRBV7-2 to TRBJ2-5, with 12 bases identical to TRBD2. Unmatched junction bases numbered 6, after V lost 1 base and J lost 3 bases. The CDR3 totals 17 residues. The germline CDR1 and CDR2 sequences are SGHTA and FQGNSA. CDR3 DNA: TGTGCCAGCAGCTTAGGTTCTAGCGGGGGGGCCGAAGAGACCCAGTACTTC. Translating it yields CASSLGSSGGAEETQYF.

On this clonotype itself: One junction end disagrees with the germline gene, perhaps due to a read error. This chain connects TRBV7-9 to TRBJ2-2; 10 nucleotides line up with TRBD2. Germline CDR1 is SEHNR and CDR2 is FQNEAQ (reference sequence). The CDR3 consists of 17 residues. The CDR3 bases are TGTGCCAGCAGCTTAGGGACTAGCGGCCAGAACACCGGGGGGCTGTTTTTT. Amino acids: CASSLGTSGQNTGGLFF. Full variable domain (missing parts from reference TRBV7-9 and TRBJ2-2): DTGVSQNPRHKITKRGQNVTFRCDPISEHNRLYWYRQTLGQGPEFLTYFQNEAQLEKSRLLSDRFSAERPKGSFSTLEIQRTEQGDSAMYLCASSLGTSGQNTGGLFFGEGSRLTVL.

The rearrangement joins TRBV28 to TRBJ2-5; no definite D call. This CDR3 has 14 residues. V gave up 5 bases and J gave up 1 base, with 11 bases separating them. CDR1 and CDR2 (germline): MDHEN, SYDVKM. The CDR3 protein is CASSPRLIQETQYF. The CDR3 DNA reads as TGTGCCAGCAGTCCCAGATTGATCCAAGAGACCCAGTACTTC.

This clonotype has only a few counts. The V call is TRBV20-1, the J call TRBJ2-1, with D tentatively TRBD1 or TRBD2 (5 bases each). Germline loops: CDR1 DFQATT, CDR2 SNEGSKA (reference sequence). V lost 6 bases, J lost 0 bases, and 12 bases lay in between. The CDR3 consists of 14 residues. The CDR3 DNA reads TGCAGTGCAGGGACGCACAGCTCCTACAATGAGCAGTTCTTC. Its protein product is CSAGTHSSYNEQFF.

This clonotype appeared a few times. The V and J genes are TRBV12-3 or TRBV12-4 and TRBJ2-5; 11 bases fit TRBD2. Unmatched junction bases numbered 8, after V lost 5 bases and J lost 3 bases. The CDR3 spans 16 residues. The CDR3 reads CASSIFLSGGEETQYF. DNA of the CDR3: TGTGCCAGCAGTATCTTTCTTAGCGGGGGGGAAGAGACCCAGTACTTC.

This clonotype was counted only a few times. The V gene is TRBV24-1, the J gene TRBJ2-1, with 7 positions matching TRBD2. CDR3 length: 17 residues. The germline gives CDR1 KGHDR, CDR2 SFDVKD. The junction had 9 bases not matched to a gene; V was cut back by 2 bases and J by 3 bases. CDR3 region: CATSDWGGGRFYNEQFF. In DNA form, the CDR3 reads TGTGCCACCAGTGATTGGGGGGGAGGGAGGTTCTACAATGAGCAGTTCTTC.